The rows below give T cell receptor beta chains drawn from one sample of a study of blood T cell repertoires in COVID-19. Method: immunoSEQ multiplex PCR; TCRdb's copy keeps in-frame clones and lacks some. Of under 250,000 clones listed, 92% are singletons. The sequenced sample consisted of peripheral blood. The source of these receptors is a man aged 25 to 40 with acute or convalescent COVID-19. The CDR3 runs from the conserved cysteine through the conserved F or W. Each record gives: J gene, CDR3 length, V gene, CDR3 protein.

TRBJ1-6,14,TRBV5-1,CASAQERVNSPLHF
TRBJ1-5,15,TRBV7-3,CASSLSKGLNQPQHF
TRBJ2-3,15,TRBV28,CASSLPGSGTDTQYF
TRBJ2-7,16,TRBV2,CASFGGAGGRREEQYF
TRBJ2-1,15,TRBV4-2,CASSHSSGGALEQFF
TRBJ1-5,15,TRBV6-5,CAGGAGRGPNQPQHF
TRBJ1-5,18,TRBV12-2,CASRLEGTFRAYGQPQHF
TRBJ2-3,17,TRBV28,CASSSVTSGSSINTQYF
TRBJ1-5,14,TRBV27,CASSSRQFNQPQHF
TRBJ1-2,13,TRBV5-1,CASSAGTGYGYTF
TRBJ1-2,13,TRBV5-4,CASSLDYEYGYTF
TRBJ2-5,12,TRBV24-1,CATSDLPETQYF
TRBJ1-3,17,TRBV3-1/TRBV3-2,CASSRQGASTNGNTIYF
TRBJ2-1,14,TRBV27,CASSAASSYNEQFF
TRBJ2-7,12,TRBV2,CASSPSGYEQYF
TRBJ2-4,16,TRBV7-9,CATGTSSLGAKNIQYF
TRBJ1-3,14,TRBV5-6,CASSLVSSGNTIYF
TRBJ2-2,15,TRBV27,CASRGQGGNTGELFF
TRBJ1-2,14,TRBV6-5,CASSYSPGYYGYTF
TRBJ1-5,17,TRBV18,CASSPPPRGGIIQPQHF
TRBJ2-7,15,TRBV19,CASSAGGTRTYEQYF
TRBJ2-7,12,TRBV5-1,CASSLQSYEQYF
TRBJ2-7,14,TRBV13,CASSLRLAGGEQYF
TRBJ2-7,13,TRBV28,CASSQDSLYEQYF
TRBJ2-3,13,TRBV10-3,CAISSADTDTQYF
TRBJ1-2,11,TRBV12-3/TRBV12-4,CASSSRYGYTF
TRBJ1-1,13,TRBV3-1/TRBV3-2,CASSQDGGTEAFF
TRBJ1-1,15,TRBV11-2,CASSLGYSYRTEAFF
TRBJ2-3,15,TRBV5-8,CASSRSGVSTDTQYF
TRBJ2-7,16,TRBV4-1,CASSQAPGQGVYEQYF
TRBJ1-2,13,TRBV28,CASSRTGVYGYTF
TRBJ1-6,14,TRBV5-1,CASSPLDSNSPLHF
TRBJ1-1,15,TRBV6-4,CASSDSTGGNTEAFF
TRBJ1-5,15,TRBV5-1,CASSLDGYSNQPQHF
TRBJ1-2,15,TRBV11-2,CASSLVDPGGTRYTF
TRBJ2-7,14,TRBV7-2,CASSLGSGAYEQYF
TRBJ1-2,15,TRBV30,CAWSGPQITNYGYTF
TRBJ2-4,13,TRBV29-1,CSVGPSSENIQYF
TRBJ2-3,16,TRBV27,CASSLTGLLSTDTQYF
TRBJ1-5,17,TRBV28,CASIAAPGVTSNQPQHF
TRBJ1-3,14,TRBV6-5,CASRTGTGVYTIYF
TRBJ2-7,13,TRBV6-1,CASSELYSYEQYF
TRBJ2-5,13,TRBV6-2/TRBV6-3,CASSATGVKTQYF
TRBJ1-3,11,TRBV29-1,CSVQRGNTIYF
TRBJ1-5,14,TRBV7-8,CASSVTGSNQPQHF
TRBJ2-7,15,TRBV27,CASSPSSHGAYEQYF
TRBJ1-5,11,TRBV28,CATRGRQPQHF
TRBJ2-2,16,TRBV15,CATSRDQEGYTGELFF
TRBJ1-2,16,TRBV4-1,CASSPTPGTVLYGYTF
TRBJ2-1,15,TRBV5-1,CASSEPSGSYNEQFF
TRBJ1-5,17,TRBV5-5,CASSMGDSLSSNQPQHF
TRBJ1-4,15,TRBV30,CAWSDPGGARGKLFF
TRBJ2-3,15,TRBV20-1,CSASKWGAQADTQYF